A selection of T cell receptor beta chains follows, all from one sample in a study of blood T cell repertoires in COVID-19. Sequencing used immunoSEQ multiplex PCR; TCRdb keeps in-frame clones, though not all of them. This sample has about 150,000 clones; over 65% occur once, and the top ten carry under 2%. Sequencing used peripheral blood. These receptors were taken from a man older than 75 with acute or convalescent COVID-19. CDR3s include the opening cysteine and the closing phenylalanine or tryptophan. A D gene is named only where the DNA matches it firmly. Rows may omit the clone size; those that give it use once, few, many or a size class.

size	V	J	D	CDR3	DNA
NA	TRBV7-9	TRBJ1-1	NA	CASSPSAGVNTEAFF	TGTGCCAGCAGCCCATCCGCGGGGGTGAACACTGAAGCTTTCTTT
NA	TRBV7-9	TRBJ1-3	NA	CASSLISGVNTIYF	TGTGCCAGCAGCTTAATCTCGGGGGTAAACACCATATATTTT
NA	TRBV30	TRBJ1-1	NA	CAWSVQRTEAFF	TGTGCCTGGAGTGTACAAAGAACTGAAGCTTTCTTT
few	TRBV4-3	TRBJ2-1	NA	CASSQGEQGIFYNEQFF	TGCGCCAGCAGCCAAGGGGAACAGGGAATTTTCTACAATGAGCAGTTCTTC
NA	TRBV7-9	TRBJ1-5	TRBD1	CASRAGQDSNQPQHF	TGTGCCAGCAGGGCGGGACAGGATAGCAATCAGCCCCAGCATTTT
few	TRBV5-8	TRBJ1-1	NA	CASSRHDRNTEAFF	TGTGCCAGCAGCCGACATGACAGAAACACTGAAGCTTTCTTT
NA	TRBV9	TRBJ2-5	TRBD2	CASSVGVGTSDQETQYF	TGTGCCAGCAGCGTAGGGGTAGGGACTAGCGACCAAGAGACCCAGTACTTC
NA	TRBV2	TRBJ1-2	NA	CASSEALDLNKEDNYGYTF	TGTGCCAGCAGTGAAGCGCTAGACCTAAACAAGGAGGATAACTATGGCTACACCTTC
NA	TRBV7-2	TRBJ2-7	TRBD1	CASSLEWRGSDRGYEQYF	TGTGCCAGCAGCTTAGAGTGGCGGGGCTCAGACAGGGGTTACGAGCAGTACTTC
few	TRBV30	TRBJ1-1	NA	CAWSVSVEAFF	TGTGCCTGGAGTGTGTCGGTTGAAGCTTTCTTT
NA	TRBV14	TRBJ2-1	TRBD1	CASSQTGQGYNEQFF	TGTGCCAGCAGCCAAACGGGACAGGGTTACAATGAGCAGTTCTTC
NA	TRBV14	TRBJ2-2	NA	CASSQDAGGELFF	TGTGCCAGCAGCCAAGATGCCGGCGGGGAGCTGTTTTTT
NA	TRBV9	TRBJ2-3	TRBD2	CASSPPGRRGGRTDTQYF	TGTGCCAGCAGCCCACCGGGGAGGCGGGGGGGACGCACAGATACGCAGTATTTT
few	TRBV5-4	TRBJ1-2	NA	CASSITGSYGYTF	TGTGCCAGCAGCATTACGGGTAGCTATGGCTACACCTTC
NA	TRBV30	TRBJ1-2	NA	CAWREASGYGYTF	TGTGCCTGGAGAGAGGCGTCCGGCTATGGCTACACCTTC
NA	TRBV5-1	TRBJ2-1	TRBD1	CASSSTGDSYNEQFF	TGCGCCAGCAGCTCCACAGGGGACTCCTACAATGAGCAGTTCTTC
once	TRBV30	TRBJ1-6	NA	CAWTSLAGGDSPLHF	TGTGCCTGGACCTCTCTGGCGGGGGGTGATTCACCCCTCCACTTT
NA	TRBV27	TRBJ2-3	TRBD1	CASSSKDRGTPDTQYF	TGTGCCAGCAGTTCAAAGGACAGGGGGACCCCAGATACGCAGTATTTT
NA	TRBV11-2	TRBJ2-5	TRBD2	CASSLERGAGETQYF	TGTGCCAGCAGCTTAGAGCGGGGGGCGGGGGAGACCCAGTACTTC
many	TRBV4-3	TRBJ2-6	TRBD1	CASSQAGPTGFSGANVLTF	TGCGCCAGCAGCCAAGCGGGCCCGACAGGGTTCTCTGGGGCCAACGTCCTGACTTTC
NA	TRBV6-2/TRBV6-3	TRBJ2-1	TRBD2	CASSYRIGSGGFNEQFF	TGTGCCAGCAGTTACAGGATTGGGAGCGGGGGGTTCAATGAGCAGTTCTTC
NA	TRBV5-4	TRBJ2-1	NA	CASSSTQGLKNEQFF	TGTGCCAGCAGCTCAACGCAGGGGCTGAAGAATGAGCAGTTCTTC
NA	TRBV7-9	TRBJ2-2	NA	CASSHPNYGELFF	TGTGCCAGCAGCCACCCAAACTACGGGGAGCTGTTTTTT
NA	TRBV12-3/TRBV12-4	TRBJ1-2	TRBD1	CASSFGTAYGYTF	TGTGCCAGCAGTTTTGGGACAGCCTATGGCTACACCTTC
few	TRBV11-3	TRBJ1-4	TRBD1	CASSPPGQNEKLFF	TGTGCCAGCAGCCCACCGGGACAGAATGAAAAACTGTTTTTT
NA	TRBV11-3	TRBJ1-6	NA	CASSLDLAGQGSPLHF	TGTGCCAGCAGCTTAGATCTGGCAGGGCAGGGTTCACCCCTCCACTTT
NA	TRBV5-1	TRBJ2-7	NA	CASSVLGTGFYEQYF	TGCGCCAGCAGCGTCCTTGGTACAGGGTTTTACGAGCAGTACTTC
NA	TRBV19	TRBJ2-3	TRBD2	CASSRDPPGGVTDTQYF	TGTGCCAGTAGTCGCGACCCGCCGGGGGGTGTCACAGATACGCAGTATTTT
NA	TRBV6-5	TRBJ1-6	TRBD1	CASSFRGPHYSPLHF	TGTGCCAGCAGTTTCAGGGGGCCACACTATTCACCCCTCCACTTT
few	TRBV10-3	TRBJ1-1	TRBD1	CAIRQTGGRNTEAFF	TGTGCCATCAGACAGACAGGGGGCCGGAACACTGAAGCTTTCTTT
NA	TRBV11-2	TRBJ2-5	NA	CASSLNSQETQYF	TGTGCCAGCAGCTTAAACAGCCAAGAGACCCAGTACTTC
NA	TRBV19	TRBJ2-7	NA	CASGRGEQYF	TGTGCCAGTGGCAGGGGTGAGCAGTACTTC
NA	TRBV29-1	TRBJ1-2	TRBD1	CSVDRQGAGYGYTF	TGCAGCGTTGACCGACAGGGGGCTGGCTATGGCTACACCTTC
NA	TRBV3-1/TRBV3-2	TRBJ1-4	NA	CASSRKEDAREKLFF	TGTGCCAGCAGCCGAAAGGAGGACGCTCGTGAAAAACTGTTTTTT
NA	TRBV2	TRBJ2-4	TRBD1	CASSPRTGTNIQYF	TGTGCCAGCAGTCCCAGGACAGGAACGAACATTCAGTACTTC
NA	TRBV7-7	TRBJ2-5	TRBD1	CASSLGTGLQETQYF	TGTGCTAGCAGCTTAGGGACAGGGCTACAAGAGACCCAGTACTTC
NA	TRBV11-2	TRBJ1-1	TRBD1	CASSADRDTEAFF	TGTGCCAGCAGCGCAGACAGGGACACTGAAGCTTTCTTT
NA	TRBV30	TRBJ2-6	NA	CARQSGRGRTGANVLTF	TGTGCCCGTCAGTCGGGCAGGGGAAGGACTGGGGCCAACGTCCTGACTTTC
NA	TRBV5-1	TRBJ2-5	NA	CASSLLPGSQETQYF	TGCGCCAGCAGCCTACTGCCGGGGAGCCAAGAGACCCAGTACTTC
many	TRBV3-1/TRBV3-2	TRBJ1-1	NA	CASSQGLNTEAFF	TGTGCCAGCAGCCAAGGGCTCAACACTGAAGCTTTCTTT
NA	TRBV30	TRBJ2-7	NA	CAWSVRYEQYF	TGTGCCTGGAGTGTACGGTACGAGCAGTACTTC
NA	TRBV5-1	TRBJ1-1	NA	CASSLAWIGVNTEAFF	TGCGCCAGCAGCTTGGCCTGGATAGGGGTGAACACTGAAGCTTTCTTT
NA	TRBV11-3	TRBJ2-7	TRBD1	CASSGYQGARAYEQYF	TGTGCCAGCAGCGGGTATCAGGGGGCGAGAGCCTACGAGCAGTACTTC
few	TRBV11-3	TRBJ2-1	NA	CASSLDGGRTYNEQFF	TGTGCCAGCAGCTTAGACGGGGGTCGAACCTACAATGAGCAGTTCTTC
NA	TRBV2	TRBJ2-5	TRBD2	CASSGGLAPRETQYF	TGTGCCAGCAGCGGAGGACTAGCTCCCCGCGAGACCCAGTACTTC
NA	TRBV11-2	TRBJ1-5	TRBD1	CASSTGTGSNQPQHF	TGTGCCAGCAGCACCGGGACAGGGAGCAATCAGCCCCAGCATTTT
NA	TRBV13	TRBJ2-1	NA	CASSLYSRRRGVRVYNEQFF	TGTGCCAGCAGCTTATACTCGAGGCGCAGGGGGGTTAGAGTCTACAATGAGCAGTTCTTC
NA	TRBV4-3	TRBJ2-1	NA	CASSQVARVNEQFF	TGCGCCAGCAGCCAAGTAGCCAGGGTCAATGAGCAGTTCTTC
NA	TRBV24-1	TRBJ1-5	TRBD1	CATSPGVGGGQPQHF	TGTGCCACCAGTCCGGGGGTAGGGGGCGGACAGCCCCAGCATTTT
few	TRBV19	TRBJ1-6	NA	CASFSGTPHSPLHF	TGTGCCAGTTTTTCCGGGACTCCGCATTCACCCCTCCACTTT
NA	TRBV5-1	TRBJ2-7	NA	CASSSGLPSSYEQYF	TGCGCCAGCAGCTCGGGACTCCCGAGCTCCTACGAGCAGTACTTC
NA	TRBV30	TRBJ2-1	NA	CAWTPRGNEQFF	TGTGCCTGGACCCCCCGGGGCAATGAGCAGTTCTTC
NA	TRBV27	TRBJ2-1	NA	CASSQLEVGNEQFF	TGTGCCAGCAGCCAACTCGAGGTGGGCAATGAGCAGTTCTTC
NA	TRBV18	TRBJ1-4	NA	CASSKADATNEKLFF	TGTGCCAGCTCAAAAGCGGATGCAACTAATGAAAAACTGTTTTTT
NA	TRBV7-8	TRBJ2-7	NA	CASSWPRWTVQYEQYF	TGTGCCAGCAGCTGGCCGAGATGGACAGTTCAATACGAGCAGTACTTC
NA	TRBV27	TRBJ1-1	NA	CASSFQGSEAFF	TGTGCCAGCAGTTTTCAGGGGTCTGAAGCTTTCTTT
NA	TRBV30	TRBJ2-1	NA	CAWSVARSNEQFF	TGTGCCTGGAGTGTGGCCCGGAGCAATGAGCAGTTCTTC
once	TRBV28	TRBJ1-2	NA	CASRLKVEGTSYGYTF	TGTGCCAGCAGGCTTAAGGTCGAGGGAACGAGCTATGGCTACACCTTC